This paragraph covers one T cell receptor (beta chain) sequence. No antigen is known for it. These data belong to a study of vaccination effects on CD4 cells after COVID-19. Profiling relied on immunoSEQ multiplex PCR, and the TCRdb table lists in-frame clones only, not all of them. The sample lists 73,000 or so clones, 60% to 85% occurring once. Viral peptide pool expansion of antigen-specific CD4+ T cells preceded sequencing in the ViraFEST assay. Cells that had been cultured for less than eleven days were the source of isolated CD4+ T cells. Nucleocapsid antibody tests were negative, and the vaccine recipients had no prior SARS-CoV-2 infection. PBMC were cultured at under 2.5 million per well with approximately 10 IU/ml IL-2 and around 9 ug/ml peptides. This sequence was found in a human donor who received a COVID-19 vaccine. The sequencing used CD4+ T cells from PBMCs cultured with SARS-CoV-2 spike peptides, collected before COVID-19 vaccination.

The CDR3 here is CASSLTGESNTGELFF. Here the CDR3 DNA reads TGTGCCAGCAGCTTGACAGGCGAATCGAACACCGGGGAGCTGTTTTTT. This rearrangement joins TRBV5-4 to TRBJ2-2; maybe TRBD1 (5 bases). Germline values: CDR1 SGHNT, CDR2 YYREEE (reference sequence). CDR3 length equals 16 residues. V gave up 1 base and J gave up 0 bases, with 10 bases separating them. Complete variable domain (other parts from reference TRBV5-4 and TRBJ2-2): ETGVTQSPTHLIKTRGQQVTLRCSSQSGHNTVSWYQQALGQGPQFIFQYYREEENGRGNFPPRFSGLQFPNYSSELNVNALELDDSALYLCASSLTGESNTGELFFGEGSRLTVL.